The entry that follows covers one TCR beta chain sequence. Its antigen is not known. At the DNA level, this CDR3 is encoded by other sequences in the same sample as well. Germline V lookup: CDR1 MDHEN, CDR2 SYDVKM. The V gene lost 2 bases and the J gene lost 0 bases, with 7 bases spanning the gap. There are 15 residues in the CDR3. This record comes from a study of memory CD4+ T cells and cytomegalovirus serostatus. About the study: Healthy Belgian adult donors included nine or ten CMV-positive and some 24 CMV-negative people.

Here immunoSEQ multiplex PCR was the method, and the copy in TCRdb shows in-frame clones only, minus some. The sample comprises tens of thousands of clones, over 65% of which are singletons, and over 2% rests with the top ten. Whole-study results and caveats: CD4+ memory repertoires contained about 40% of the roughly 150 reported CMV TCRbeta sequences.

The sort gate was single viable CD3+CD4+CD8-CD45RO+ cells for memory CD4+ T cells. Positive selection with CD4 microbeads enriched total CD4+ T cells. The source material was memory CD4+ T cells from blood. V usage is TRBV28 and J usage is TRBJ2-2; D might be TRBD2 (5 bases). The clonotype comes from an adult in good health and CMV-seropositive. This chain's CDR3 is CASSLAGPNTGELFF. The DNA for the CDR3 is TGTGCCAGCAGTTTAGCGGGCCCGAACACCGGGGAGCTGTTTTTT.